This is a list of T cell receptor beta chains from one sample in a study of response to subunit inactivated influenza vaccine. MiXCR, run by TCRdb on the RT-PCR reads, gives a single entry per CDR3 protein. The sample consists of roughly 550,000 distinct CDR3 sequences, roughly 25% of them appearing once. The sample also formed part of further work on T cells expressing NK-cell markers.

Sample: CD4+ T cells sorted from PBMCs, taken 11 to 12 days after vaccination. These receptors were collected from a man aged 50 or older who received an inactivated influenza vaccine. CDR3s include the opening cysteine and the closing phenylalanine or tryptophan. Each record gives: J gene, D gene, clone size, V gene, CDR3 protein, CDR3 DNA. A D gene is named only where the DNA matches it firmly. Not every row has a clone size; where given, it reads once, few, many or a size class.

j_gene: TRBJ2-7
d_gene: .
abundance: few
v_gene: TRBV3-1
CDR3aa: CASRLAGEQYF
CDR3nt: TGTGCCAGCAGACTGGCAGGGGAGCAGTACTTC

j_gene: TRBJ1-5
d_gene: TRBD1
abundance: .
v_gene: TRBV6-2/TRBV6-3
CDR3aa: CASSGDRSPNQPQHF
CDR3nt: TGTGCCAGCAGTGGGGACAGATCCCCCAATCAGCCCCAGCATTTT

j_gene: TRBJ1-5
d_gene: TRBD1
abundance: .
v_gene: TRBV10-3
CDR3aa: CAISESTRQGAYQPQHF
CDR3nt: TGTGCCATCAGTGAGTCGACTCGACAGGGGGCTTATCAGCCCCAGCATTTT

j_gene: TRBJ2-2
d_gene: TRBD1
abundance: .
v_gene: TRBV5-6
CDR3aa: CASSRQGAPTGELFF
CDR3nt: TGTGCCAGCAGCCGACAGGGGGCGCCTACCGGGGAGCTGTTTTTT

j_gene: TRBJ2-3
d_gene: .
abundance: many
v_gene: TRBV7-9
CDR3aa: CASRGGGSTDTQYF
CDR3nt: TGTGCCAGCAGGGGCGGGGGCAGCACAGATACGCAGTATTTT

j_gene: TRBJ2-1
d_gene: TRBD2
abundance: few
v_gene: TRBV12-3/TRBV12-4
CDR3aa: CASSHGLAGEQFF
CDR3nt: TGTGCCAGCAGCCATGGACTAGCGGGAGAGCAGTTCTTC

j_gene: TRBJ2-1
d_gene: .
abundance: few
v_gene: TRBV7-2
CDR3aa: CASSLVQISYNEQFF
CDR3nt: TGTGCCAGCAGCTTAGTACAGATAAGCTACAATGAGCAGTTCTTC

j_gene: TRBJ2-7
d_gene: .
abundance: .
v_gene: TRBV7-9
CDR3aa: CASSSSDRQRDEQYF
CDR3nt: TGTGCCAGCAGCTCTTCGGACAGACAAAGGGACGAGCAGTACTTC

j_gene: TRBJ1-2
d_gene: .
abundance: few
v_gene: TRBV15
CDR3aa: CATSQISGALRSYGYTF
CDR3nt: TGTGCCACCAGCCAGATCTCAGGGGCGCTTAGGTCCTATGGCTACACCTTC

j_gene: TRBJ2-3
d_gene: TRBD2
abundance: few
v_gene: TRBV7-2
CDR3aa: CASSLWREDGDTQYF
CDR3nt: TGTGCCAGCAGCTTATGGCGGGAGGATGGGGATACGCAGTATTTT

j_gene: TRBJ2-2
d_gene: TRBD1
abundance: .
v_gene: TRBV28
CDR3aa: CASSAEGADHTGELFF
CDR3nt: TGTGCCAGCAGCGCCGAGGGGGCGGACCACACCGGGGAGCTGTTTTTT

j_gene: TRBJ1-1
d_gene: .
abundance: .
v_gene: TRBV12-3/TRBV12-4
CDR3aa: CASISASSPNTEAFF
CDR3nt: TGTGCCAGCATTTCCGCCTCGAGCCCTAACACTGAAGCTTTCTTT

j_gene: TRBJ2-5
d_gene: .
abundance: .
v_gene: TRBV5-1
CDR3aa: CASSLGRAVETQYF
CDR3nt: TGCGCCAGCAGCTTGGGCAGGGCCGTCGAGACCCAGTACTTC

j_gene: TRBJ2-1
d_gene: .
abundance: .
v_gene: TRBV20-1
CDR3aa: CSARVQGGGSSYNEQFF
CDR3nt: TGCAGTGCTAGGGTTCAGGGCGGGGGCAGCTCCTACAATGAGCAGTTCTTC

j_gene: TRBJ2-1
d_gene: .
abundance: .
v_gene: TRBV4-3
CDR3aa: CASSQDGILNEQFF
CDR3nt: TGCGCCAGCAGCCAAGACGGGATCCTGAATGAGCAGTTCTTC

j_gene: TRBJ2-7
d_gene: TRBD1
abundance: many
v_gene: TRBV7-2
CDR3aa: CASSLPSGTGMKGEQYF
CDR3nt: TGTGCCAGCAGCTTACCATCCGGGACAGGGATGAAGGGCGAGCAGTACTTC

j_gene: TRBJ1-1
d_gene: TRBD1
abundance: many
v_gene: TRBV4-1
CDR3aa: CASSQERGLRSEAFF
CDR3nt: TGCGCCAGCAGCCAAGAAAGGGGGCTTCGTTCTGAAGCTTTCTTT

j_gene: TRBJ1-1
d_gene: .
abundance: few
v_gene: TRBV20-1
CDR3aa: CSAKRPNTEAFF
CDR3nt: TGCAGTGCTAAGAGACCGAACACTGAAGCTTTCTTT

j_gene: TRBJ2-3
d_gene: TRBD1
abundance: .
v_gene: TRBV6-1
CDR3aa: CASRGTGTGGTDTQYF
CDR3nt: TGTGCCAGCAGGGGAACCGGGACAGGGGGCACAGATACGCAGTATTTT

j_gene: TRBJ2-3
d_gene: TRBD1
abundance: .
v_gene: TRBV7-8
CDR3aa: CSDRVLTDTQYF
CDR3nt: TGTTCGGACAGGGTTCTAACAGATACGCAGTATTTT

j_gene: TRBJ1-4
d_gene: .
abundance: .
v_gene: TRBV5-6
CDR3aa: CASSFGPLGGNEKLFF
CDR3nt: TGTGCCAGCAGCTTTGGACCCCTCGGCGGTAATGAAAAACTGTTTTTT

j_gene: TRBJ2-3
d_gene: .
abundance: .
v_gene: TRBV7-8
CDR3aa: CASSLIRGLITDTQYF
CDR3nt: TGTGCCAGCAGCTTAATCAGGGGTCTTATCACAGATACGCAGTATTTT

j_gene: TRBJ2-5
d_gene: TRBD2
abundance: .
v_gene: TRBV11-2
CDR3aa: CASSLGTSGAYQETQYF
CDR3nt: TGTGCCAGCAGCTTAGGGACTAGCGGGGCGTACCAAGAGACCCAGTACTTC

j_gene: TRBJ2-1
d_gene: .
abundance: .
v_gene: TRBV5-4
CDR3aa: CASRRDYNEQFF
CDR3nt: TGTGCCAGCAGACGGGACTACAATGAGCAGTTCTTC

j_gene: TRBJ1-2
d_gene: .
abundance: .
v_gene: TRBV14
CDR3aa: CASSPKTGNYGYTF
CDR3nt: TGTGCCAGCAGCCCTAAGACAGGCAACTATGGCTACACCTTC

j_gene: TRBJ2-6
d_gene: .
abundance: .
v_gene: TRBV20-1
CDR3aa: CSASAGANVLTF
CDR3nt: TGCAGTGCTAGTGCCGGGGCCAACGTCCTGACTTTC

j_gene: TRBJ2-1
d_gene: TRBD2
abundance: few
v_gene: TRBV28
CDR3aa: CASSRTAGGPKYNEQFF
CDR3nt: TGTGCCAGCAGTCGAACGGCGGGAGGCCCAAAATACAATGAGCAGTTCTTC

j_gene: TRBJ1-1
d_gene: .
abundance: .
v_gene: TRBV20-1
CDR3aa: CSARLLRGMNTEAFF
CDR3nt: TGCAGTGCTAGGCTCCTACGGGGAATGAACACTGAAGCTTTCTTT

j_gene: TRBJ1-1
d_gene: .
abundance: few
v_gene: TRBV6-1
CDR3aa: CASTPGEGRGGTEAFF
CDR3nt: TGTGCCAGCACCCCAGGTGAGGGGAGGGGAGGCACTGAAGCTTTCTTT

j_gene: TRBJ2-4
d_gene: TRBD1
abundance: few
v_gene: TRBV29-1
CDR3aa: CSVEEGRTGKNIQYF
CDR3nt: TGCAGCGTTGAAGAGGGCAGGACAGGGAAAAACATTCAGTACTTC

j_gene: TRBJ1-6
d_gene: TRBD1
abundance: few
v_gene: TRBV20-1
CDR3aa: CSAPPGTAFYNSPLHF
CDR3nt: TGCAGTGCCCCCCCCGGGACAGCATTCTATAATTCACCCCTCCACTTT

j_gene: TRBJ2-7
d_gene: TRBD1
abundance: .
v_gene: TRBV28
CDR3aa: CAIGGRDRGYYEQYF
CDR3nt: TGTGCCATCGGTGGCCGGGACAGGGGGTACTACGAGCAGTACTTC